One T cell receptor beta chain is described in this entry. The antigen is undetermined. This sample was included in a study of T cell responses to AZD1222 COVID-19 vaccine. Whole-study findings and limits: None of the repertoires were sampled until the peak T cell response had passed. Distributed over spike, vaccine-associated CD4 TCRs predominated at 160-218 and 743-854.

The CDR3 is 14 amino acids. The trim removed 4 bases at V and 0 bases at J, leaving 3 bases unmatched. CDR1 and CDR2 from the germline V gene are LGHDT and YNNKEL (reference sequence). Clones were read by immunoSEQ multiplex PCR, and TCRdb kept only the in-frame ones, dropping some. The sample shows 250,000 to 300,000 clones, about 94% of them seen only once. The rearrangement joins TRBV3-1 (or the pseudogene TRBV3-2) to TRBJ2-7; TRBD1 aligns across 7 bases. The sequenced sample was peripheral blood, obtained 28 days after the second AZD1222 dose. This sequence was found in an adult who received the AZD1222 COVID-19 vaccine. CDR3 amino acids: CASSPWDSSYEQYF. The CDR3 nucleotides are TGTGCCAGCAGCCCATGGGACAGCTCCTACGAGCAGTACTTC.